A single sample is the source of the 21 T cell receptor beta chains below, sequenced in a study of T cell repertoires in cytomegalovirus infection. MiXCR, run by TCRdb on the reads, gives a single entry per CDR3 protein. Among approximately 500,000 distinct CDR3 sequences, 26% were seen once, and the ten largest hold around 14%. Sequenced sample: PBMCs. The origin of the receptors is a human donor in good health (CMV status not recorded). Some clones in this sample may be carry-over from other donors' samples.

This clonotype occurred many times. J is TRBJ2-5 and V is TRBV7-8; maybe TRBD1 (5 bases). With 6 bases removed from V and 2 bases from J, the gap between germline ends came to 19 bases. Per the germline V gene, CDR1 is SGHVS and CDR2 is FQNEAQ. The CDR3 totals 16 residues. Written as DNA, the CDR3 is TGTGCCAGCAGTCCCCTGGCCCCAGGGCGTCAAGAGACCCAGTACTTC. Translated: CASSPLAPGRQETQYF.

This clonotype occurred many times. The rearrangement joins TRBV7-2 to TRBJ2-4; no clear D gene. The V gene's germline CDR1 is SGHTA and CDR2 FQGNSA. V was shortened by 9 bases and J by 7 bases, with 13 bases between the two germline ends. The CDR3 totals 12 residues. CDR3 loop: CASSLAGNIQYF. CDR3 nucleotide sequence: TGTGCCAGTAGTTTGGCTGGGAACATTCAGTACTTC.

This clonotype was counted ten times or more. The chain has TRBV7-2 and TRBJ1-5, with 9 bases lining up with TRBD1. With V trimmed by 5 bases and J by 5 bases, 7 bases remained unmatched. The CDR3 extends over 15 amino acids. Germline loops: CDR1 SGHTA, CDR2 FQGNSA. CDR3 in DNA: TGTGCCAGCAGCCGAAAAACAGGGGGCGATCAGCCCCAGCATTTT. Protein product: CASSRKTGGDQPQHF.

The J gene is TRBJ2-3, the V gene TRBV20-1; a possible D gene is TRBD1 (5 bases). The V gene's germline CDR1 is DFQATT and CDR2 SNEGSKA (reference sequence). The length of the CDR3 is 14 residues. V was cut by 5 bases and J by 0 bases, with 12 bases left in between. Here the CDR3 reads CSAPGQSSTDTQYF. In nucleotides, the CDR3 is TGCAGTGCTCCAGGACAATCTAGCACAGATACGCAGTATTTT.

Only a few counts were recorded for this clonotype. The chain combines TRBV6-5 with TRBJ2-1; 7 bases match TRBD1. Germline CDR1 is MNHEY and CDR2 is SVGAGI. Trimming removed 8 bases from V and 7 bases from J; junction bases left unmatched: 5. The CDR3 runs to 12 residues. As DNA, the CDR3 is TGTGCCAGCCGGCAGGGGGTAAATGAGCAGTTCTTC. Translating it yields CASRQGVNEQFF.

The genes are TRBV6-5 and TRBJ2-1; TRBD2 agrees at 15 bases. V shed 5 bases, J shed 2 bases, and the junction held 7 bases outside the gene matches. The germline V gene has CDR1 MNHEY and CDR2 SVGAGI. This CDR3 spans 18 amino acids. This CDR3 is CASSRTSGRAPTYNEQFF. CDR3 in DNA: TGTGCCAGCAGTCGGACTAGCGGGAGGGCCCCCACCTACAATGAGCAGTTCTTC.

The CDR3 DNA reads TGCGCCAGCAGCCCGGGCCTGACAGGCCGGGATTCACCCCTCCACTTT. This gives the protein CASSPGLTGRDSPLHF. This chain joins TRBV4-1 and TRBJ1-6; maybe TRBD1 (6 bases). Trimming left V 4 bases short and J 8 bases short, with 18 bases between. CDR3 length: 16 residues. Germline V gene lookup returns CDR1 MGHRA and CDR2 YSYEKL.

This clonotype was observed a few times. V and J are TRBV11-3 and TRBJ1-4; D call uncertain. V lost 5 bases and J lost 0, with 13 bases in between. Germline lookup yields CDR1 SGHNT and CDR2 YENEEA. The CDR3 sequence is 16 residues long. CDR3 coding DNA: TGTGCCAGCAGCCGCCGGACTCTTGCAACTAATGAAAAACTGTTTTTT. It specifies CASSRRTLATNEKLFF.

The chain has TRBV6-2 or TRBV6-3 and TRBJ2-1; perhaps TRBD2 as D (5 bases). Trimming left V 5 bases short and J 4 bases short, with 18 bases between. This CDR3 has 16 amino acids. The germline V gene has CDR1 MNHEY and CDR2 SVGEGT. The CDR3 loop is CASSPYKSGIYNEQFF. The CDR3 bases are TGTGCCAGCAGTCCCTACAAGTCGGGGATATACAATGAGCAGTTCTTC.

This clonotype was seen a few times. The V gene is TRBV18, the J gene TRBJ2-7; the match to TRBD1 covers 10 bases. The germline V gene has CDR1 KGHSH and CDR2 LQKENI. This CDR3 contains 14 residues. With V trimmed by 5 bases and J by 5 bases, 6 bases remained unmatched. CDR3 loop: CASSGRDRGDEQYV. The CDR3 nucleotides read TGTGCCAGCTCAGGCCGGGACAGGGGAGACGAGCAGTACGTC.

V and J are TRBV27 and TRBJ2-1; possible D gene TRBD1, 5 bases. The V gene lost 8 bases and the J gene lost 3 bases, with 11 bases spanning the gap. This CDR3 spans 13 amino acids. Germline-derived CDR1 and CDR2 are MNHEY and SMNVEV (reference sequence). This chain's CDR3 is CASGQDSYNEQFF. The CDR3, as DNA: TGTGCCAGCGGACAAGACAGCTACAATGAGCAGTTCTTC.

This clonotype was seen more than once but under ten times. The chain uses TRBV7-8 and TRBJ2-1; 8 positions agree with TRBD2. The germline V gene encodes CDR1 SGHVS and CDR2 FQNEAQ. V gave up 4 bases and J gave up 5 bases; unmatched junction bases: 10. The CDR3 covers 16 residues. As DNA, the CDR3 is TGTGCCAGCAGCTCCCTGATAGCGGGACCGCACAATGAGCAGTTCTTC. Its translation is CASSSLIAGPHNEQFF.

This clonotype was found many times. The chain is built from TRBV12-3 or TRBV12-4 and TRBJ1-1; perhaps TRBD1 as D (5 bases). CDR3 length: 15 amino acids. The V end was cut by 6 bases, the J end by 0 bases, with 14 bases between. The CDR3 nucleotides read TGTGCCAGCAGAAACCCGGGACGGATGAACACTGAAGCTTTCTTT. It is translated as CASRNPGRMNTEAFF.

This clonotype was seen repeatedly, ten times or more. The chain combines TRBV7-2 with TRBJ2-5; 7 nucleotides agree with TRBD2. The trim removed 5 bases at V and 1 base at J, leaving 7 bases unmatched. This CDR3 has 15 residues. Germline assignment: CDR1 SGHTA and CDR2 FQGNSA. CDR3 loop: CASSRAGNLQETQYF. CDR3 sequence (DNA): TGTGCCAGCAGCCGAGCGGGAAACCTCCAAGAGACCCAGTACTTC.

The chain recombines TRBV12-3 or TRBV12-4 with TRBJ2-7, with D possibly matching TRBD1 (5 bases). Trimming shortened V by 5 bases and J by 0 bases, and 11 bases separated the two germline ends. The CDR3 sequence is 14 residues long. CDR3 nucleotide sequence: TGTGCCAGCAGTCCACAGGTCTCCTCCTACGAGCAGTACTTC. Its translation: CASSPQVSSYEQYF.

This clonotype was observed a few times. The chain employs TRBV12-3 or TRBV12-4 and TRBJ2-1; 9 bases fit TRBD2. Trimming took 7 bases from V and 7 from J; bases not matched to a gene: 8. The CDR3 runs 14 residues. The CDR3 region has the DNA TGTGCCAGCACTCCAAGCGGGAGGAGGAATGAGCAGTTCTTC. This codes for CASTPSGRRNEQFF.

V is TRBV20-1 and J is TRBJ2-1; 11 bases fit TRBD2. The germline CDR1 and CDR2 sequences are DFQATT and SNEGSKA (reference sequence). Trimming cost V 3 bases and J 4 bases; bases outside gene matches: 5. The CDR3 has 15 residues. The DNA for the CDR3 is TGCAGTGCTAGCGACACTAGCGGGGGTTACAATGAGCAGTTCTTC. Amino acids: CSASDTSGGYNEQFF.

The chain links TRBV12-3 or TRBV12-4 to TRBJ1-5; 8 bases align to TRBD1. The CDR3 totals 15 residues. The V segment lost 4 bases and the J segment 0 bases; nucleotides outside the gene matches: 2. The DNA of the CDR3 is TGTGCCAGCAGTTACAGGGGGTCTAGCAATCAGCCCCAGCATTTT. Protein: CASSYRGSSNQPQHF.

J is TRBJ1-5 and V is TRBV12-3 or TRBV12-4; D is undetermined. The CDR3 totals 13 residues. Deletions cut 8 bases from V and 0 bases from J, with 8 bases between. The CDR3 sequence: CASAKGSNQPQHF. The CDR3 DNA reads TGTGCCAGCGCAAAAGGTAGCAATCAGCCCCAGCATTTT.

This chain links TRBV19 with TRBJ1-1; 9 bases fit TRBD1. The germline V gene encodes CDR1 LNHDA and CDR2 SQIVND (reference sequence). The length of the CDR3 is 15 residues. The V and J ends lost 10 bases and 5 bases, in that order; junction bases with no gene match: 14. In nucleotides, the CDR3 is TGTGCCACCGTCTTTACAGGGGGCGGTGGGACTGAAGCTTTCTTT. It translates to CATVFTGGGGTEAFF.

This clonotype appeared many times. The chain has TRBV7-6 and TRBJ2-7, with TRBD2 identical over 7 bases. V shed 3 bases and J 1 base; nucleotides not matched to a gene: 3. Per the germline V gene, CDR1 is SGHVS and CDR2 is FNYEAQ. The length of the CDR3 is 14 residues. The DNA for the CDR3 is TGTGCCAGCAGCTTCGCGGGAGAATCCTACGAGCAGTACTTC. Translating it yields CASSFAGESYEQYF.